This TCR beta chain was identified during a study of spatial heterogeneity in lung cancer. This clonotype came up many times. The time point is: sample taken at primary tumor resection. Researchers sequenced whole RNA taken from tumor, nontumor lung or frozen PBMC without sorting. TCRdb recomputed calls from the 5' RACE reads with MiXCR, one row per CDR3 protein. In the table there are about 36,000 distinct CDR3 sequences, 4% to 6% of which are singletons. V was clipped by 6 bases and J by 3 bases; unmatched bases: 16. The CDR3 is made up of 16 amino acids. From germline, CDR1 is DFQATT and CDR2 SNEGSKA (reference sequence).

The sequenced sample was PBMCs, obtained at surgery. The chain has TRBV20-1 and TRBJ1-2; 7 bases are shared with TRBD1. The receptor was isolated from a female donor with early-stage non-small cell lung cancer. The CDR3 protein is CSATPLRGRGDYGYTF. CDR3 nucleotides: TGCAGTGCGACCCCCTTGAGGGGGCGCGGAGACTATGGCTACACCTTC.